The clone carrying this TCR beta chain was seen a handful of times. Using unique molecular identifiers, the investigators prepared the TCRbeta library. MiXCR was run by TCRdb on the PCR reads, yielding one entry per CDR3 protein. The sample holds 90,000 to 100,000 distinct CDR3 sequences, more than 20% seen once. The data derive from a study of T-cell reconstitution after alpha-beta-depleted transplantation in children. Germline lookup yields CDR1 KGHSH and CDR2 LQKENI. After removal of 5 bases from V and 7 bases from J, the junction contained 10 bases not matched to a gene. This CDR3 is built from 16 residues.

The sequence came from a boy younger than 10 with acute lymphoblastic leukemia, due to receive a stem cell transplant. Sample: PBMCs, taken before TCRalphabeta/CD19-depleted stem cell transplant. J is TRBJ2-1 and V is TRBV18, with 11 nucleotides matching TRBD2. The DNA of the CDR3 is TGTGCCAGCTCAATGACTAGCGGGAATCTAGGGAATGAGCAGTTCTTC. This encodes CASSMTSGNLGNEQFF. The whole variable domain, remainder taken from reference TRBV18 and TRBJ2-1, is NAGVMQNPRHLVRRRGQEARLRCSPMKGHSHVYWYRQLPEEGLKFMVYLQKENIIDESGMPKERFSAEFPKEGPSILRIQQVVRGDSAAYFCASSMTSGNLGNEQFFGPGTRLTVL.